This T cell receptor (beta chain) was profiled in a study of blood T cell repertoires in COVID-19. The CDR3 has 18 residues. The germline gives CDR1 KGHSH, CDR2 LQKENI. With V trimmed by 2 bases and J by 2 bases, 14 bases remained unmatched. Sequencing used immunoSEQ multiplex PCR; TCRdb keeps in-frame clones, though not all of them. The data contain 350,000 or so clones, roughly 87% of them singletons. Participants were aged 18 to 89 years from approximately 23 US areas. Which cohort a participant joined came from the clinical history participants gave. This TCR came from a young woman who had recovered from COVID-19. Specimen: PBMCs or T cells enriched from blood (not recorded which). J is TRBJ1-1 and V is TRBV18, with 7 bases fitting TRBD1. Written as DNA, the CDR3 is TGTGCCAGCTCACCAACCCAGGACAGGTTCCGTCCAAACACTGAAGCTTTCTTT. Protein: CASSPTQDRFRPNTEAFF.